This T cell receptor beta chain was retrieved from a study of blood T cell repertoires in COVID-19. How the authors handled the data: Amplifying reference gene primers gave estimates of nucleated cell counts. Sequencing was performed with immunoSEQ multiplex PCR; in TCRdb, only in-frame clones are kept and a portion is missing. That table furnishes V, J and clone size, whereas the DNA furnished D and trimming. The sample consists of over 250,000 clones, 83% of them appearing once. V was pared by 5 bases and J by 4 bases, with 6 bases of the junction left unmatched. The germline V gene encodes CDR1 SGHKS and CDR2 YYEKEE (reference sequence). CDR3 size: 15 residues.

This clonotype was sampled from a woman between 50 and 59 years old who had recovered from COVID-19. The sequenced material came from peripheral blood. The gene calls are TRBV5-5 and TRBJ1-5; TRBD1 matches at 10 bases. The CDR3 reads CASSSGQGVNQPQHF. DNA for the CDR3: TGTGCCAGCAGTTCCGGACAGGGGGTAAATCAGCCCCAGCATTTT.